Below are 10 T cell receptor beta chains sequenced from a single sample in a study of technical replicates of blood from several donors. This table comes from immunoSEQ multiplex PCR, and its TCRdb copy is limited to in-frame clones, with some not included. The table has about 83,000 clones, roughly nine tenths seen once. The sequenced sample consisted of T cells isolated from PBMCs. Receptor source: a human donor in good health.

V usage is TRBV11-3 and J usage is TRBJ1-6; D is unresolved. Germline V CDR1 and CDR2: SGHNT, YENEEA. With 1 base removed from V and 6 bases from J, the gap between germline ends came to 7 bases. CDR3 length: 14 residues. The CDR3 reads CASSLGVLNSPLHF. CDR3 sequence (DNA): TGTGCCAGCAGCTTAGGTGTCCTTAATTCACCCCTCCACTTT.

Note on this clone: Germline and junction disagree at one end, which may indicate a read error. The CDR3 protein is CASSESAGGYSEQFF. Written as DNA, the CDR3 is TGTGCCAGCAGTGAATCAGCGGGAGGGTACAGTGAGCAGTTCTTC. V and J are TRBV6-4 and TRBJ2-1; TRBD2 aligns across 10 bases. The CDR3 extends over 15 amino acids. The V gene's germline CDR1 is MRHNA and CDR2 SNTAGT.

The chain employs TRBV14 and TRBJ1-1; a possible D gene is TRBD1 (5 bases). Germline V gives CDR1 SGHDN, CDR2 FVKESK. The CDR3 has 13 residues. The germline V and J ends were trimmed by 0 bases and 4 bases, with 6 bases remaining between them. The CDR3 region is CASSQDQGTEAFF. The CDR3 DNA sequence: TGTGCCAGCAGCCAAGATCAGGGCACTGAAGCTTTCTTT.

V usage is TRBV11-3 and J usage is TRBJ2-3, with D maybe TRBD1 (6 bases). CDR3 length: 12 amino acids. The germline gives CDR1 SGHNT, CDR2 YENEEA. Trimming pared 5 bases from V and 4 bases from J, leaving 7 bases between. CDR3 residues: CASSGTPDTQYF. The CDR3 DNA sequence: TGTGCCAGCAGCGGGACACCAGATACGCAGTATTTT.

This clone was counted a single time. The rearrangement joins TRBV18 to TRBJ2-7, with TRBD1 matching 7 bases. V lost 6 bases to trimming and J lost 0 bases; unmatched junction nucleotides: 11. The CDR3 consists of 16 residues. Germline loops: CDR1 KGHSH, CDR2 LQKENI. CDR3 sequence reads: CASSPGQSVSSYEQYF. CDR3 coding DNA: TGTGCCAGCTCGCCGGGACAGTCCGTCAGCTCCTACGAGCAGTACTTC.

The chain couples TRBV27 to TRBJ2-5; TRBD2 aligns across 9 bases. The CDR3 is 13 amino acids. V lost 1 base to trimming and J lost 9 bases; unmatched junction nucleotides: 3. Germline V gives CDR1 MNHEY, CDR2 SMNVEV (reference sequence). The CDR3 bases are TGTGCCAGCAGTTTATTACAGCGGGGGGCCCAGTACTTC. It codes for CASSLLQRGAQYF.

The chain couples TRBV5-4 to TRBJ1-2; no clear D gene. The CDR3 runs to 14 residues. The V end lost 0 bases, the J end lost 7 bases, and 13 bases lay between the germline ends. From germline, CDR1 is SGHNT and CDR2 YYREEE (reference sequence). CDR3 residues: CASSLGSGDGGYTF. The CDR3 DNA reads as TGTGCCAGCAGCTTGGGTTCCGGGGATGGTGGCTACACCTTC.

The chain joins TRBV11-3 to TRBJ2-7; 8 bases line up with TRBD2. The germline V gene encodes CDR1 SGHNT and CDR2 YENEEA. Trimming took 1 base from V and 9 from J; bases not matched to a gene: 14. CDR3 length: 16 residues. CDR3 nucleotide sequence: TGTGCCAGCAGCTTAGGCTTCGGGGGGGTGTACGATGTGCAGTACTTC. Encoded protein: CASSLGFGGVYDVQYF.

The chain is built from TRBV11-3 and TRBJ2-3; D might be TRBD2 (6 bases). The CDR3 runs 19 residues. CDR1 SGHNT and CDR2 YENEEA come from the germline V gene. Trimming pared 4 bases from V and 0 bases from J, leaving 23 bases between. CDR3 protein: CASSWPMTEGSISTDTQYF. CDR3 DNA sequence: TGTGCCAGCAGCTGGCCGATGACGGAGGGGTCGATTAGCACAGATACGCAGTATTTT.

The rearrangement links TRBV18 to TRBJ1-5, with 7 bases aligning to TRBD1. Germline V lookup: CDR1 KGHSH, CDR2 LQKENI. The CDR3 spans 14 residues. Trimming at V came to 5 bases and at J to 6 bases, leaving 7 bases not matched to a gene. In DNA form, the CDR3 reads TGTGCCAGCTCAACGACAGGGATCGGTCAGCCCCAGCATTTT. Its translation is CASSTTGIGQPQHF.